These 22 T cell receptor beta chains came from one sample sequenced in a study of T cells in Graves' hyperthyroidism and ophthalmopathy. Amplified TCR beta CDR3 regions derived from RNA transcripts. An initial round of RT-PCR targeting the TCR CDR3 relied on the HTBI primer set. Via MiXCR, TCRdb re-called the multiplex PCR reads, giving one row per CDR3 protein. This sample has 600,000 or so distinct CDR3 sequences, with about 14% found just once. The sample taken for sequencing was blood. The receptors come from a woman between 50 and 59 years old with Graves' ophthalmopathy.

This clonotype was counted many times. V is TRBV20-1 and J is TRBJ1-4, with unresolved D. Trimming shortened V by 0 bases and J by 5 bases, and 10 bases separated the two germline ends. CDR1 and CDR2 (germline): DFQATT, SNEGSKA (reference sequence). This CDR3 spans 14 amino acids. The CDR3 region has the DNA TGCAGTGCTAGAGATTTGGAACGGAATGAAAAACTGTTTTTT. As protein: CSARDLERNEKLFF.

The chain recombines TRBV19 with TRBJ2-7; tentatively, D is TRBD1 or TRBD2 (5 bases each). Trimming removed 10 bases at V and 2 bases at J, with 15 bases between. The germline CDR1 and CDR2 sequences are LNHDA and SQIVND (reference sequence). There are 13 residues in the CDR3. Here the CDR3 DNA reads TGTGCCACCTCCCCGGGACCCGCCTACGAGCAGTACTTC. This encodes CATSPGPAYEQYF.

In this sample, this clonotype turned up a few times. The chain links TRBV29-1 to TRBJ1-2; D is unclear. Per germline, CDR1 SQVTM and CDR2 ANQGSEA. The CDR3 loop spans 13 amino acids. V lost 6 bases and J lost 7, with 18 bases in between. The CDR3 nucleotides are TGCAGCGTAGAGGGTGGAAAGGAGTCTGGCTACACCTTC. Amino acid sequence: CSVEGGKESGYTF.

This clonotype has a handful of counts. A read error may be the cause here, since a much bigger clone is one base away. This chain connects TRBV12-3 or TRBV12-4 to TRBJ1-1; D possibly corresponds to TRBD1 (5 bases). The CDR3 length is 13 residues. CDR3 sequence (DNA): TGTGCCTGCAGTTTGGCCGGGACCACTGAAGCTTTCTTT. It specifies CACSLAGTTEAFF.

This clonotype was seen ten or more times. The V call is TRBV7-2, the J call TRBJ2-7, with D uncertain. V dropped 0 bases and J dropped 0 bases, with 9 bases sitting between them. Germline V CDR1 and CDR2: SGHTA, FQGNSA. The CDR3 spans 15 residues. CDR3 nucleotides: TGTGCCAGCAGCTTAGCTCGCGGAAGCTCCTACGAGCAGTACTTC. Residues: CASSLARGSSYEQYF. The variable domain in full, completed from reference TRBV7-2 and TRBJ2-7, reads GAGVSQSPSNKVTEKGKDVELRCDPISGHTALYWYRQSLGQGLEFLIYFQGNSAPDKSGLPSDRFSAERTGGSVSTLTIQRTQQEDSAVYLCASSLARGSSYEQYFGPGTRLTVT.

The CDR3 loop reads CASSRTGKYNEQFF. For the CDR3, the DNA is TGTGCCAGCAGCAGGACAGGGAAATACAATGAGCAGTTCTTC. The chain employs TRBV5-6 and TRBJ2-1; 8 positions match TRBD1. The CDR3 runs to 14 residues. Germline trimming cut 4 bases from V and 4 bases from J; bases unmatched to any gene: 4. Germline V gene lookup returns CDR1 SGHDT and CDR2 YYEEEE. Combining the CDR3 with reference TRBV5-6 and TRBJ2-1 gives the whole variable domain DAGVTQSPTHLIKTRGQQVTLRCSPKSGHDTVSWYQQALGQGPQFIFQYYEEEERQRGNFPDRFSGHQFPNYSSELNVNALLLGDSALYLCASSRTGKYNEQFFGPGTRLTVL.

The chain combines TRBV7-9 with TRBJ1-6, with 10 bases that match TRBD1. This CDR3 region has 16 residues. Germline V CDR1 and CDR2: SEHNR, FQNEAQ (reference sequence). The ends lost 1 base at V and 7 bases at J; junction bases unmatched: 4. DNA for the CDR3: TGTGCCAGCAGCTTAGGGCCGGGACAGGGGAATTCACCCCTCCACTTT. Translated, it gives CASSLGPGQGNSPLHF.

This clonotype was counted many times. V and J are TRBV7-9 and TRBJ1-1; a possible D gene is TRBD1 (5 bases). V shed 1 base and J shed 3 bases, with 15 bases lying between them. Germline lookup yields CDR1 SEHNR and CDR2 FQNEAQ (reference sequence). The CDR3 contains 16 residues. The chain's CDR3 is CASSLGLGQGHTEAFF. CDR3 nucleotide sequence: TGTGCCAGCAGCTTAGGTTTAGGGCAGGGCCACACTGAAGCTTTCTTT. The variable domain in full, completed from reference TRBV7-9 and TRBJ1-1, reads DTGVSQNPRHKITKRGQNVTFRCDPISEHNRLYWYRQTLGQGPEFLTYFQNEAQLEKSRLLSDRFSAERPKGSFSTLEIQRTEQGDSAMYLCASSLGLGQGHTEAFFGQGTRLTVV.

This clonotype occurred many times. This chain joins TRBV28 and TRBJ2-7, with 7 bases matching TRBD1. This CDR3 contains 17 residues. Germline V CDR1 and CDR2: MDHEN, SYDVKM. V was pared by 2 bases and J by 0 bases, with 10 bases of the junction left unmatched. CDR3 in amino acids: CASSLRAPGQISYEQYF. The CDR3 bases are TGTGCCAGCAGTTTAAGGGCTCCGGGACAGATCTCCTACGAGCAGTACTTC.

This clonotype turned up a few times. This chain uses TRBV7-9 with TRBJ1-1, with D perhaps matching TRBD1 (6 bases). This CDR3 is built from 14 residues. Germline V gives CDR1 SEHNR, CDR2 FQNEAQ (reference sequence). V lost 4 bases, J lost 0 bases, and 9 bases lay in between. The chain's CDR3 is CASSWDTVNTEAFF. Here the CDR3 DNA reads TGTGCCAGCAGCTGGGACACCGTGAACACTGAAGCTTTCTTT.

This clonotype has ten or more counts. The genes are TRBV7-9 and TRBJ1-5; D might be TRBD1 (5 bases). This CDR3 has 16 residues. CDR1 is SEHNR, CDR2 FQNEAQ, per germline (reference sequence). V lost 2 bases to trimming and J lost 1 base, with 12 bases between them. As DNA, the CDR3 is TGTGCCAGCAGCTTAAGTGGGGGAATAAGCAATCAGCCCCAGCATTTT. Translation gives CASSLSGGISNQPQHF.

This clonotype was seen ten or more times. The chain has TRBV6-2 or TRBV6-3 and TRBJ1-1; 7 positions match TRBD1. With V trimmed by 0 bases and J by 0 bases, 13 bases remained unmatched. CDR1 MNHEY and CDR2 SVGEGT come from the germline V gene. This CDR3 region has 19 residues. DNA for the CDR3: TGTGCCAGCAGTTACTCAAGAATCCGGGACAGTTCTTTGAACACTGAAGCTTTCTTT. The encoded protein is CASSYSRIRDSSLNTEAFF.

This clonotype was observed at least ten times. The CDR3 reads CASSYGRNSYEQYF. CDR3 DNA sequence: TGTGCCAGCAGTTACGGGAGGAACTCCTACGAGCAGTACTTC. The chain uses TRBV6-2 or TRBV6-3 and TRBJ2-7; the D gene is possibly TRBD2 (6 bases). V gave up 2 bases and J gave up 0 bases, with 8 bases separating them. This CDR3 comprises 14 residues. Germline CDR1 reads MNHEY; CDR2 reads SVGEGT.

This clonotype appeared a few times. The chain couples TRBV30 to TRBJ1-5; D perhaps matches TRBD1 (5 bases). CDR1 and CDR2 from the germline V gene are GTSNPN and SVGIG (reference sequence). The CDR3 runs 16 residues. Trimming pared 0 bases from V and 0 bases from J, leaving 12 bases between. CDR3 loop: CAWSVQGGYSNQPQHF. Here the CDR3 DNA reads TGTGCCTGGAGTGTCCAGGGAGGATATAGCAATCAGCCCCAGCATTTT.

This clonotype was seen repeatedly, ten times or more. The rearrangement uses TRBV3-1 and TRBJ1-2, with TRBD1 as a possible D gene (5 bases). The ends were cut back, 1 base at V and 5 bases at J, with 11 bases in the middle. The CDR3 is 14 amino acids. Looked up from germline, CDR1 is LGHDT and CDR2 is YNNKEL (reference sequence). DNA of the CDR3: TGTGCCAGCAGCCAAGCTGGAGGGGAGTATGGCTACACCTTC. Its protein product is CASSQAGGEYGYTF.

The genes are TRBV6-2 or TRBV6-3 and TRBJ2-1, with 12 positions matching TRBD2. The germline V gene encodes CDR1 MNHEY and CDR2 SVGEGT. The CDR3 runs 17 residues. V dropped 4 bases and J dropped 8; count of bases not matched to a gene: 12. The CDR3 DNA is TGTGCCAGCAGTTCCTTATTTCGACTAGCGGGAGTGGATGAGCAGTTCTTC. Residues: CASSSLFRLAGVDEQFF.

This chain uses TRBV29-1 with TRBJ1-2; the D gene is possibly TRBD1 (6 bases). The V gene's germline CDR1 is SQVTM and CDR2 ANQGSEA. Between the trimmed V and J ends, which lost 3 bases and 8 bases, there was a span of 16 bases. The CDR3 is made up of 13 amino acids. The DNA for the CDR3 is TGCAGCGTTGACGGGGGGCTTGTGGGAGGCTACACCTTC. Protein: CSVDGGLVGGYTF.

The rearrangement uses TRBV10-3 and TRBJ2-6, with 7 bases that match TRBD1. CDR3 length: 16 amino acids. With V trimmed by 6 bases and J by 3 bases, 8 bases remained unmatched. Germline CDR1 and CDR2: ENHRY and SYGVKD. The CDR3 loop is CAIRAQGLSGANVLTF. CDR3 bases: TGTGCCATCAGAGCACAGGGGCTTAGTGGGGCCAACGTCCTGACTTTC.

This clonotype came up many times. The chain is built from TRBV29-1 and TRBJ1-1, with D possibly matching TRBD1 (5 bases). Germline V gene sequence: CDR1 SQVTM, CDR2 ANQGSEA. The CDR3 covers 13 residues. V lost 4 bases and J 0 bases, leaving 9 bases between the germline ends. The CDR3 coding sequence is TGCAGCGTTGGACAGCAGATGAACACTGAAGCTTTCTTT. Translating it yields CSVGQQMNTEAFF.

V gene TRBV30 combines with J gene TRBJ1-3, with TRBD1 identical over 9 bases. J gave up 3 bases and V 3 bases, and 6 bases lay outside the gene matches. The CDR3 loop spans 15 amino acids. Germline assignment: CDR1 GTSNPN and CDR2 SVGIG (reference sequence). CDR3 protein: CAWSYGTGFGNTIYF. CDR3 DNA: TGTGCCTGGAGCTATGGGACAGGGTTTGGAAACACCATATATTTT.

This clonotype was observed at least ten times. The chain carries TRBV27 and TRBJ1-2; D may be TRBD1 (6 bases). The CDR3 runs to 12 residues. V lost 3 bases, J lost 8 bases, and 10 bases lay in between. Germline lookup yields CDR1 MNHEY and CDR2 SMNVEV (reference sequence). DNA for the CDR3: TGTGCCAGCAGTTTCTCAGGGGAAGGCTACACCTTC. This sequence encodes CASSFSGEGYTF.

This clonotype has ten or more counts. The chain uses TRBV2 and TRBJ1-2; 10 bases match TRBD1. CDR1 is SNHLY, CDR2 FYNNEI, per germline. The ends lost 2 bases at V and 8 bases at J; junction bases unmatched: 8. There are 15 residues in the CDR3. CDR3 nucleotides: TGTGCCAGCAGTGAACAGACAGGGGGCTTTAGGGGCTACACCTTC. The encoded protein is CASSEQTGGFRGYTF.